This is a list of T cell receptor beta chains from one sample in a study of blood T cell repertoires in COVID-19. Assay: immunoSEQ multiplex PCR; the TCRdb copy retains only in-frame clones and omits some. The repertoire holds about 47,000 clones, with under 70% as singletons. Sequencing was done on a sample of peripheral blood. These receptors all come from a woman aged 70-85 years with acute or convalescent COVID-19. Each CDR3 is given with its conserved first and last residue. Fields, in order: V gene, clone size, J gene, CDR3 protein. Clone size is stated in some rows and not others, as once, few, many or a class when expanded.

V gene: TRBV7-3; clone size: .; J gene: TRBJ2-2; CDR3 protein: CASSLTGTSGSDTGELFF
V gene: TRBV7-6; clone size: .; J gene: TRBJ1-3; CDR3 protein: CASSLRGGAGNTIYF
V gene: TRBV14; clone size: .; J gene: TRBJ2-1; CDR3 protein: CASSPAGSGEQFF
V gene: TRBV9; clone size: .; J gene: TRBJ2-7; CDR3 protein: CASSGGGDRSYEQYF
V gene: TRBV4-1; clone size: .; J gene: TRBJ2-1; CDR3 protein: CASSQGQVPYNEQFF
V gene: TRBV28; clone size: few; J gene: TRBJ1-5; CDR3 protein: CASSTQGSHQPQHF
V gene: TRBV7-6; clone size: .; J gene: TRBJ2-5; CDR3 protein: CASSLEPAFQETQYF
V gene: TRBV6-5; clone size: .; J gene: TRBJ1-6; CDR3 protein: CASSYSRQGFGSPLHF
V gene: TRBV5-1; clone size: .; J gene: TRBJ2-6; CDR3 protein: CASSLNGRGSGANVLTF
V gene: TRBV10-2; clone size: .; J gene: TRBJ1-2; CDR3 protein: CASSDTGRGYYGYTF
V gene: TRBV19; clone size: .; J gene: TRBJ2-7; CDR3 protein: CASSTTPGLGSHEQYF
V gene: TRBV2; clone size: .; J gene: TRBJ1-5; CDR3 protein: CASRYSNQPQHF
V gene: TRBV16; clone size: .; J gene: TRBJ1-2; CDR3 protein: CASTTNRDSRNPIHGYTF
V gene: TRBV6-6; clone size: .; J gene: TRBJ1-1; CDR3 protein: CASSYSGGTEAFF
V gene: TRBV2; clone size: once; J gene: TRBJ1-2; CDR3 protein: CASSEAGDGYTF
V gene: TRBV29-1; clone size: .; J gene: TRBJ2-1; CDR3 protein: CSVVGGRGHEQFF
V gene: TRBV28; clone size: .; J gene: TRBJ2-7; CDR3 protein: CASSLGTGSSYEQYF
V gene: TRBV7-3; clone size: few; J gene: TRBJ1-1; CDR3 protein: CASSSTRQGKPEAFF
V gene: TRBV5-5; clone size: .; J gene: TRBJ1-1; CDR3 protein: CASSLGGTGFGAFF
V gene: TRBV7-8; clone size: .; J gene: TRBJ1-2; CDR3 protein: CASSPRQGGYGYTF
V gene: TRBV5-1; clone size: .; J gene: TRBJ1-6; CDR3 protein: CASSFDRGYNSPLHF
V gene: TRBV11-2; clone size: .; J gene: TRBJ1-6; CDR3 protein: CASSLSPGNSPLHF
V gene: TRBV2; clone size: .; J gene: TRBJ1-5; CDR3 protein: CASSFPGNTQPQHF
V gene: TRBV18; clone size: .; J gene: TRBJ2-3; CDR3 protein: CASSPSRGTQYF
V gene: TRBV27; clone size: .; J gene: TRBJ2-1; CDR3 protein: CASSSHSGTPRNEQFF
V gene: TRBV9; clone size: .; J gene: TRBJ1-5; CDR3 protein: CAVLSWGPHQPQHF
V gene: TRBV5-4; clone size: few; J gene: TRBJ1-1; CDR3 protein: CASRSHRNTEAFF
V gene: TRBV7-3; clone size: few; J gene: TRBJ2-1; CDR3 protein: CASSSAPGTGVIAGEQFF
V gene: TRBV10-3; clone size: few; J gene: TRBJ1-1; CDR3 protein: CAISVGTSNTEAFF
V gene: TRBV5-8; clone size: .; J gene: TRBJ2-2; CDR3 protein: CASSLTSESTNTGELFF
V gene: TRBV3-1/TRBV3-2; clone size: .; J gene: TRBJ1-2; CDR3 protein: CASSQRQDGYTF
V gene: TRBV19; clone size: few; J gene: TRBJ2-5; CDR3 protein: CATAKQVQETQYF
V gene: TRBV11-2; clone size: .; J gene: TRBJ2-3; CDR3 protein: CASSYTGTSGGTTDTQYF
V gene: TRBV2; clone size: .; J gene: TRBJ1-1; CDR3 protein: CASSLKIEAFF
V gene: TRBV5-6; clone size: .; J gene: TRBJ1-1; CDR3 protein: CASAGGMNTEAFF
V gene: TRBV3-1/TRBV3-2; clone size: .; J gene: TRBJ1-4; CDR3 protein: CASSQKTGHEKLFF
V gene: TRBV4-3; clone size: .; J gene: TRBJ2-5; CDR3 protein: CASSQEPSGIGQETQYF
V gene: TRBV10-1; clone size: .; J gene: TRBJ2-3; CDR3 protein: CASSDRGKDTQYF
V gene: TRBV27; clone size: many; J gene: TRBJ1-6; CDR3 protein: CASSSQMQGLGTLHF
V gene: TRBV6-5; clone size: once; J gene: TRBJ2-3; CDR3 protein: CASRGWGLLTDTQYF
V gene: TRBV5-1; clone size: .; J gene: TRBJ1-1; CDR3 protein: CASTVPGQGPNTEAFF
V gene: TRBV4-1; clone size: .; J gene: TRBJ1-2; CDR3 protein: CASSHPGGYTF
V gene: TRBV28; clone size: few; J gene: TRBJ1-2; CDR3 protein: CATAERGRMGGYTF